Sequencing of this TCR beta chain was carried out in a study of regulatory T cells in long-lasting Graves disease. Per the germline V gene, CDR1 is ENHRY and CDR2 is SYGVKD. This CDR3 contains 11 residues. V was cut by 5 bases and J by 8 bases, with 9 bases left in between. Study-wide results and caveats: Repertoires from persistent disease leaned toward TRBV28, TRBJ1-2 and TRBJ2-5.

This clonotype has more than one count but fewer than ten. The antigen remains undetermined. Researchers made TCR beta libraries by using iRepertoire HTBI primers and running Arm-PCR on CDR3 regions. MiXCR, run by TCRdb on the multiplex PCR reads, gives a single entry per CDR3 protein. The sample consists of over 350,000 distinct CDR3 sequences, 20% to 25% of them appearing once. Time point noted: persistent/refractory GD, antithyroid drugs over 5 years with positive TRAb. RNA isolated from PBMCs was used to make the TCR library. This receptor was identified in a female donor with Graves disease. The rearrangement joins TRBV10-3 to TRBJ1-2, with D perhaps matching TRBD1 (6 bases). The material sequenced was peripheral blood mononuclear cells (PBMCs), taken when the disease was refractory, from a patient treated with antithyroid drugs. The CDR3 DNA follows: TGTGCCATCAGTACAGGGTGGGGCTACACCTTC. This codes for CAISTGWGYTF.